The T cell receptor (beta chain) under discussion was sequenced for a study of early T cells in non-severe SARS-CoV-2 infection. TCRdb recomputed calls from the 5' RACE reads with MiXCR, one row per CDR3 protein. Among 66,000 or so distinct CDR3 sequences listed, over 10% were seen once. From germline, CDR1 is SGDLS and CDR2 YYNGEE. The CDR3 sequence is 13 residues long. The ends were cut back, 4 bases at V and 2 bases at J, with 9 bases in the middle. This clonotype was observed many times. The chain recombines TRBV9 with TRBJ1-2; no reliable D call. This receptor was identified in an adult who was a healthcare worker with PCR-confirmed SARS-CoV-2 infection or an uninfected control (not recorded which). Sequencing input: whole blood. This CDR3 reads CASSTRINYGYTF. CDR3 bases: TGTGCCAGCAGCACCCGTATAAACTATGGCTACACCTTC.